Included here is one T cell receptor beta chain sequence, with context. In the original processing: Filtering differed, since immunoSEQ gave only junction sequences and no quality scores. Assay: immunoSEQ multiplex PCR; the TCRdb copy retains only in-frame clones and omits some. V and J calls and clone size come straight from that table; D and trimming were deduced from the DNA. This sample yields about 190,000 clones, of which approximately 60% are seen a single time; under 11% belongs to the top ten. This sample is drawn from a study of shared clonotypes between healthy human individuals. Trimming left V 8 bases short and J 8 bases short, with 18 bases between. Germline assignment: CDR1 MRHNA and CDR2 SNTAGT. This CDR3 comprises 13 residues.

The source material was memory CD4+ T cells sorted from blood. The sample's subset: CD45RA-negative fraction. This TCR was sampled from a man aged 30-40 years in good health. The chain employs TRBV6-4 and TRBJ1-2; D unclear. CDR3 sequence reads: CASRRHGSPGYTF. The CDR3 DNA sequence: TGTGCCAGCCGACGGCATGGGAGCCCCGGCTACACCTTC.